This T cell receptor beta chain came from a study of shared clonotypes between healthy human individuals. Study at large: A couple of women and a few men aged 18 to 49 served as donors. General study findings and limits: A few donors held about 4.6% of naive CD4 clonotypes in common.

As regards this clone: Its antigen remains unknown.

Germline V lookup: CDR1 SEHNR, CDR2 FQNEAQ (reference sequence). The CDR3 runs 17 residues. V shed 2 bases and J 1 base; nucleotides not matched to a gene: 8. Libraries were prepared by immunoSEQ multiplex PCR; TCRdb keeps only in-frame clonotypes and omits some of them. This sample carries over 800,000 clones, almost 95% of them seen once, and the ten largest clones take under 30%. Selected positively for CCR7 and CD45RO-negative, naive CD8 cells excluded terminally differentiated effector memory CD45RA+ cells. The sequenced sample was naive CD8+ T cells sorted from blood. The source is a man younger than 40 in good health. The V call is TRBV7-9, the J call TRBJ1-5; 7 bases map to TRBD1. The CDR3 nucleotides are TGTGCCAGCAGCTTATCTTCACAGGGGACAAGCAATCAGCCCCAGCATTTT. Protein: CASSLSSQGTSNQPQHF. Complete variable domain (other parts from reference TRBV7-9 and TRBJ1-5): DTGVSQNPRHKITKRGQNVTFRCDPISEHNRLYWYRQTLGQGPEFLTYFQNEAQLEKSRLLSDRFSAERPKGSFSTLEIQRTEQGDSAMYLCASSLSSQGTSNQPQHFGDGTRLSIL.